This T cell receptor (beta chain) was recovered during a study of OX40 agonist ivuxolimab in advanced cancers. The length of the CDR3 is 14 residues. Germline lookup yields CDR1 SNHLY and CDR2 FYNNEI. TCRdb's copy holds only in-frame clones and misses some; the assay was immunoSEQ multiplex PCR. This sample has tens of thousands of clones, with about 92% found just once. This receptor was obtained from an adult with an advanced solid tumor such as melanoma, head and neck, liver or kidney cancer. V is TRBV2 and J is TRBJ2-1; the D gene is possibly TRBD1 (6 bases). Here the sequenced sample was CD4+ or CD8+ T cells sorted from blood, taken in a trial of the OX40 agonist ivuxolimab. The CDR3 loop is CAVKTGRSYNEQFF. CDR3 in DNA: TGTGCAGTCAAGACAGGACGCTCCTACAATGAGCAGTTCTTC. The whole variable domain, remainder taken from reference TRBV2 and TRBJ2-1, is EPEVTQTPSHQVTQMGQEVILRCVPISNHLYFYWYRQILGQKVEFLVSFYNNEISEKSEIFDDQFSVERPDGSNFTLKIRSTKLEDSAMYFCAVKTGRSYNEQFFGPGTRLTVL.